The entry below describes one T cell receptor beta chain. Its antigen is as yet unknown. This entry belongs to a study of identical twins. Study results and limitations: Whereas memory repertoires showed no such difference, abundant cord blood beta clonotypes carried fewer insertions. Invariant cells of the MAIT and iNKT types might have partly distorted the zero-insertion analyses.

There are 15 residues in the CDR3. Germline-derived CDR1 and CDR2 are MNHEY and SVGAGI. Trimming pared 0 bases from V and 2 bases from J, leaving 7 bases between. TCRdb reprocessed the 5' RACE reads with MiXCR, giving one entry per CDR3 protein. The sample records 550,000 to 800,000 distinct CDR3 sequences, roughly 7.1% being singletons. These data were also filed under a second study, of yellow fever vaccine responses in identical twins. That source adds: Among the twins, the vaccine T cell response reportedly seemed partly convergent and partly personalized.

Input material: PBMCs. The clonotype was recovered from a woman aged 18-35 years in good health. The chain links TRBV6-5 to TRBJ2-2, with unresolved D. CDR3 protein: CASSYSASNTGELFF. CDR3 coding DNA: TGTGCCAGCAGTTACTCGGCCTCCAACACCGGGGAGCTGTTTTTT.